Below, 31 T cell receptor beta chains from the same sample are listed, as sequenced in a study of T cells of healthy individuals. Via MiXCR, TCRdb re-called the 5' RACE reads, giving one row per CDR3 protein. The sample contains about 60,000 distinct CDR3 sequences, about a sixth of which appear only once. All receptors derive from a human donor in good health.

This clonotype was counted a few times. This chain connects TRBV7-9 to TRBJ2-5; 7 bases are a match to TRBD1. The junction had 14 bases not matched to a gene; V was cut back by 7 bases and J by 3 bases. CDR1 and CDR2 (germline): SEHNR, FQNEAQ (reference sequence). The CDR3 is made up of 16 amino acids. The CDR3 here is CASNFHPQGTKETQYF. Written as DNA, the CDR3 is TGTGCCAGCAACTTCCACCCACAGGGGACCAAAGAGACCCAGTACTTC.

The chain uses TRBV20-1 and TRBJ2-3; 11 nucleotides align to TRBD2. CDR3 size: 17 residues. Trimming cost V 0 bases and J 1 base; bases outside gene matches: 6. The germline V gene has CDR1 DFQATT and CDR2 SNEGSKA (reference sequence). DNA for the CDR3: TGCAGTGCTAGAGATGTCAGGGGACTAGCGGGCACAGATACGCAGTATTTT. Protein product: CSARDVRGLAGTDTQYF.

The rearrangement links TRBV11-2 to TRBJ2-1, with D possibly matching TRBD1 (7 bases). V lost 5 bases and J 4 bases, leaving 15 bases between the germline ends. CDR3 length: 15 amino acids. Germline assignment: CDR1 SGHAT and CDR2 FQNNGV. The chain's CDR3 is CASSPVRGDYNEQFF. CDR3 DNA: TGTGCCAGCAGCCCTGTCAGGGGGGATTACAATGAGCAGTTCTTC.

This clonotype was counted ten times or more. CDR3 in amino acids: CATKLPSAHNEQFF. CDR3 in DNA: TGTGCCACAAAACTACCTAGCGCCCACAATGAGCAGTTCTTC. V is TRBV27 and J is TRBJ2-1; D is possibly TRBD2 (6 bases). Germline-derived CDR1 and CDR2 are MNHEY and SMNVEV (reference sequence). V was shortened by 10 bases and J by 5 bases, with 18 bases between the two germline ends. The CDR3 runs to 14 residues.

The CDR3 sequence is CAWSPGQGGQPQHF. The CDR3 DNA is TGTGCCTGGAGTCCGGGACAGGGGGGTCAGCCCCAGCATTTT. V gene TRBV30 combines with J gene TRBJ1-5; 11 nucleotides agree with TRBD1. Germline lookup yields CDR1 GTSNPN and CDR2 SVGIG (reference sequence). This CDR3 has 14 amino acids. The V gene end was trimmed by 2 bases and the J gene end by 6 bases; junction bases not matched to a gene: 3.

The V and J genes are TRBV28 and TRBJ2-7, with TRBD1 matching 8 bases. The CDR3 has 15 amino acids. CDR1 MDHEN and CDR2 SYDVKM come from the germline V gene. V was pared by 4 bases and J by 2 bases, with 7 bases of the junction left unmatched. The CDR3 DNA reads as TGTGCCAGCAGTTCCGCGGACAGGGATGCCTACGAGCAGTACTTC. It codes for CASSSADRDAYEQYF.

This clonotype was observed many times. The chain recombines TRBV7-3 with TRBJ2-1, with TRBD2 as a possible D gene (6 bases). This CDR3 comprises 12 residues. CDR1 and CDR2 from the germline V gene are SGHTA and FQGTGA. Trimming shortened V by 1 base and J by 10 bases, and 8 bases separated the two germline ends. The CDR3 protein is CASSLNRGEQFF. The DNA of the CDR3 is TGTGCCAGCAGCTTAAACCGGGGGGAGCAGTTCTTC.

Comment on this clonotype: A much larger clone lies a single base off, so this may be a read error. V usage is TRBV29-1 and J usage is TRBJ2-5; 7 bases fit TRBD2. Germline V gene lookup returns CDR1 SQVTM and CDR2 ANQGSEA. The CDR3 is made up of 13 amino acids. CDR3 DNA: TGCAGCGCGGGAATGGGGAGGGGAGAGACCCGGTACTTC. Translation gives CSAGMGRGETRYF.

This clonotype was seen more than once but under ten times. The rearrangement uses TRBV7-2 and TRBJ2-1, with 9 bases lining up with TRBD1. The V gene end was trimmed by 3 bases and the J gene end by 10 bases; junction bases not matched to a gene: 13. The CDR3 consists of 16 residues. Germline V gene sequence: CDR1 SGHTA, CDR2 FQGNSA. CDR3 sequence reads: CASSFRPGTGREEQFF. The CDR3 region has the DNA TGTGCCAGCAGCTTCCGTCCCGGGACAGGGAGAGAGGAGCAGTTCTTC.

The V gene is TRBV12-3 or TRBV12-4, the J gene TRBJ1-1; D is undetermined. This CDR3 region has 14 residues. The ends were cut back, 6 bases at V and 2 bases at J, with 13 bases in the middle. The CDR3, as DNA: TGTGCCAGCAGACTGGGATCATATAACACTGAAGCTTTCTTT. This codes for CASRLGSYNTEAFF.

The gene calls are TRBV3-1 and TRBJ2-7, with 10 bases matching TRBD2. CDR3 size: 15 residues. The V and J ends lost 0 bases and 9 bases, in that order; junction bases with no gene match: 8. Germline lookup yields CDR1 LGHDT and CDR2 YNNKEL (reference sequence). This chain's CDR3 is CASSQEIAGGRRQYF. Written as DNA, the CDR3 is TGTGCCAGCAGCCAAGAAATAGCGGGGGGTCGTCGGCAGTACTTC.

The V call is TRBV4-3, the J call TRBJ1-6; no reliable D call. The CDR3 covers 13 residues. The ends were cut back, 2 bases at V and 14 bases at J, with 13 bases in the middle. The germline CDR1 and CDR2 sequences are LGHNA and YSLEER. The CDR3 DNA sequence: TGCGCCAGCAGCCAATCTCCGGGCGAGGCCCTCCACTTT. Translation gives CASSQSPGEALHF.

This clonotype came up a few times. This chain uses TRBV2 with TRBJ1-1; D not certain. Germline-derived CDR1 and CDR2 are SNHLY and FYNNEI. V shed 8 bases and J shed 3 bases, with 16 bases lying between them. This CDR3 region has 14 residues. The CDR3 sequence: CASQNRPRDTEAFF. The CDR3 nucleotides are TGTGCCAGCCAGAATAGGCCGAGGGACACTGAAGCTTTCTTT.

Only a few counts were recorded for this clonotype. The chain uses TRBV12-3 or TRBV12-4 and TRBJ2-7, with 7 positions matching TRBD1. Losses at the gene ends were 5 bases for V and 2 bases for J; bases not matched to a gene: 6. CDR3 size: 14 residues. The CDR3 loop is CASSRQGTAYEQYF. Written as DNA, the CDR3 is TGTGCCAGCAGTCGACAGGGAACCGCCTACGAGCAGTACTTC.

This clonotype was seen repeatedly, ten times or more. The J gene is TRBJ1-5, the V gene TRBV29-1, with a tentative D call TRBD1 (5 bases). CDR1 is SQVTM and CDR2 is ANQGSEA in the germline V gene. V lost 6 bases and J lost 4, with 16 bases in between. There are 14 residues in the CDR3. CDR3 bases: TGCAGCGTCCAATGGGGACCGGAAAATCAGCCCCAGCATTTT. This translates into CSVQWGPENQPQHF.

There are many counts of this clonotype. The chain carries TRBV9 and TRBJ1-1, with no clear D. Germline V gene sequence: CDR1 SGDLS, CDR2 YYNGEE. Trimming shortened V by 1 base and J by 1 base, and 11 bases separated the two germline ends. The CDR3 consists of 15 residues. CDR3 amino acids: CASSVTPQRNTEAFF. Written as DNA, the CDR3 is TGTGCCAGCAGCGTAACCCCACAGAGGAACACTGAAGCTTTCTTT.

This clonotype was recorded at least ten times. V is TRBV5-5 and J is TRBJ2-2; 14 bases align to TRBD2. The CDR3 has 18 residues. V gave up 2 bases and J gave up 5 bases; unmatched junction bases: 8. Germline CDR1 and CDR2: SGHKS and YYEKEE (reference sequence). The DNA of the CDR3 is TGTGCCAGCAGCTTCCTGACTAGCGGGAGGGCCGGGACCGGGGAGCTGTTTTTT. Amino acids: CASSFLTSGRAGTGELFF.

This clonotype was seen a few times. J is TRBJ2-7 and V is TRBV5-1, with D uncertain. Germline V CDR1 and CDR2: SGHRS, YFSETQ. The CDR3 loop spans 12 amino acids. The germline V and J ends were trimmed by 4 bases and 6 bases, with 11 bases remaining between them. CDR3 sequence: CASSADGGEQYF. The CDR3 DNA sequence: TGCGCCAGCAGCGCAGACGGTGGCGAGCAGTACTTC.

In its sample, this clonotype was seen many times. This chain joins TRBV3-1 and TRBJ1-5; 7 bases map to TRBD1. V shed 4 bases, J shed 5 bases, and the junction held 2 bases outside the gene matches. The germline CDR1 and CDR2 sequences are LGHDT and YNNKEL (reference sequence). The CDR3 is made up of 13 amino acids. The CDR3 DNA reads TGTGCCAGCAGCCTCCAGGGGGATCAGCCCCAGCATTTT. The encoded protein is CASSLQGDQPQHF.

This clonotype was detected many times. The CDR3 is CATSLGQNLNNEQFF. In nucleotides, the CDR3 is TGTGCCACCAGCCTGGGACAGAATTTAAACAATGAGCAGTTCTTC. The chain is built from TRBV24-1 and TRBJ2-1; 7 bases line up with TRBD1. V lost 7 bases to trimming and J lost 5 bases; unmatched junction nucleotides: 10. The germline V gene has CDR1 KGHDR and CDR2 SFDVKD. CDR3 length: 15 amino acids.

The V call is TRBV20-1, the J call TRBJ2-5; D gene unclear. The ends were cut back, 5 bases at V and 1 base at J, with 8 bases in the middle. The CDR3 spans 12 residues. Germline V CDR1 and CDR2: DFQATT, SNEGSKA (reference sequence). The CDR3 nucleotides are TGCAGTGCTCGGAAGGGCCAAGAGACCCAGTACTTC. It specifies CSARKGQETQYF.

This clonotype showed up many times. This chain connects TRBV7-3 to TRBJ2-3; 7 nucleotides agree with TRBD2. Per the germline V gene, CDR1 is SGHTA and CDR2 is FQGTGA. V trimming: 5 bases; J trimming: 6 bases; junction bases outside the gene matches: 5. The CDR3 runs to 13 residues. CDR3 in amino acids: CASSPLGGDTQYF. CDR3 in DNA: TGTGCCAGCAGCCCCCTCGGGGGGGATACGCAGTATTTT.

The gene calls are TRBV27 and TRBJ2-5; 8 bases match TRBD1. This CDR3 spans 12 amino acids. Trimming cost V 8 bases and J 5 bases; bases outside gene matches: 4. CDR1 and CDR2 (germline): MNHEY, SMNVEV (reference sequence). This CDR3 reads CASQGAGETQYF. Written as DNA, the CDR3 is TGTGCCAGCCAGGGGGCTGGGGAGACCCAGTACTTC.

The chain employs TRBV20-1 and TRBJ1-1, with TRBD1 as a possible D gene (5 bases). The CDR3 totals 14 residues. Germline assignment: CDR1 DFQATT and CDR2 SNEGSKA (reference sequence). V was trimmed by 5 bases and J by 6 bases, leaving 19 bases between them. The CDR3 sequence: CSALSRVKGPEAFF. The CDR3 DNA follows: TGCAGTGCTCTGTCCAGGGTAAAGGGCCCTGAAGCTTTCTTT.

The chain recombines TRBV18 with TRBJ1-2; 8 bases align to TRBD1. V shed 5 bases and J 8 bases; nucleotides not matched to a gene: 13. This CDR3 has 15 amino acids. Per the germline V gene, CDR1 is KGHSH and CDR2 is LQKENI. The CDR3 sequence is CASSNRGVGLDGYTF. The CDR3 DNA reads TGTGCCAGCTCAAACAGGGGGGTCGGACTGGACGGCTACACCTTC.

The chain combines TRBV7-2 with TRBJ2-3; D ambiguous. Per the germline V gene, CDR1 is SGHTA and CDR2 is FQGNSA. The CDR3 spans 11 residues. The ends were cut back, 2 bases at V and 5 bases at J, with 2 bases in the middle. CDR3 protein: CASSLIDTQYF. CDR3 bases: TGTGCCAGCAGCTTAATAGATACGCAGTATTTT.

The table lists this clonotype with a few counts. The rearrangement links TRBV3-1 to TRBJ2-7, with TRBD1 identical over 7 bases. V dropped 4 bases and J dropped 0; count of bases not matched to a gene: 3. In germline, CDR1 is LGHDT, CDR2 YNNKEL (reference sequence). The CDR3 covers 14 residues. Here the CDR3 DNA reads TGTGCCAGCAGCCGGGACAGCAGCTCCTACGAGCAGTACTTC. Residues: CASSRDSSSYEQYF.

V and J are TRBV7-6 and TRBJ1-1, with D possibly being TRBD1 (6 bases). Trimming shortened V by 1 base and J by 3 bases, and 9 bases separated the two germline ends. In germline, CDR1 is SGHVS, CDR2 FNYEAQ. This CDR3 is 14 amino acids long. DNA of the CDR3: TGTGCCAGCAGCTTAGTTGAGGGGGACACTGAAGCTTTCTTT. This translates into CASSLVEGDTEAFF.

The chain joins TRBV6-5 to TRBJ1-2, with 7 bases identical to TRBD1. The CDR3 contains 13 residues. The germline V gene encodes CDR1 MNHEY and CDR2 SVGAGI. J was trimmed by 5 bases and V by 2 bases; bases with no gene match: 2. DNA of the CDR3: TGTGCCAGCAGTTACGACAGGGATTATGGCTACACCTTC. Encoded protein: CASSYDRDYGYTF.

V is TRBV5-1 and J is TRBJ2-2; no definite D call. This CDR3 has 13 amino acids. Trimming removed 0 bases at V and 6 bases at J, with 6 bases between. Germline V gene data show CDR1 as SGHRS and CDR2 as YFSETQ. This chain's CDR3 is CASSLGLPGELFF. Written as DNA, the CDR3 is TGCGCCAGCAGCTTGGGCCTACCCGGGGAGCTGTTTTTT. Supplemented by reference TRBV5-1 and TRBJ2-2, the full variable domain reads KAGVTQTPRYLIKTRGQQVTLSCSPISGHRSVSWYQQTPGQGLQFLFEYFSETQRNKGNFPGRFSGRQFSNSRSEMNVSTLELGDSALYLCASSLGLPGELFFGEGSRLTVL.

This clonotype turned up a few times. The chain uses TRBV11-2 and TRBJ2-2; D is ambiguous. Germline assignment: CDR1 SGHAT and CDR2 FQNNGV. The V end lost 5 bases, the J end lost 3 bases, and 13 bases lay between the germline ends. This CDR3 is built from 15 residues. The CDR3 sequence: CASSPIRRHTGELFF. DNA of the CDR3: TGTGCCAGCAGCCCGATCAGGAGACACACCGGGGAGCTGTTTTTT.